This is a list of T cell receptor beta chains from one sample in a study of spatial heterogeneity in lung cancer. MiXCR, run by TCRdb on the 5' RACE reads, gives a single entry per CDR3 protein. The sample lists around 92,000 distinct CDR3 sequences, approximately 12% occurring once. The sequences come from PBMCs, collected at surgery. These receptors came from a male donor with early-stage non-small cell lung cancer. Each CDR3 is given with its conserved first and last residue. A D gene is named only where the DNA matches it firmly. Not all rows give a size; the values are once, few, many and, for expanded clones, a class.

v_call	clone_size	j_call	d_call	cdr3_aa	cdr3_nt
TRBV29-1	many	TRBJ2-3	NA	CSVVSNTDTQYF	TGCAGCGTAGTGAGTAACACAGATACGCAGTATTTT
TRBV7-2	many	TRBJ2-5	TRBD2	CASSLAGGDQYF	TGTGCCAGCAGCTTAGCCGGGGGGGACCAGTACTTC
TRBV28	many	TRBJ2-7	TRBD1	CASSHRQGLYEQYF	TGTGCCAGCAGTCATAGACAGGGGCTCTACGAGCAGTACTTC
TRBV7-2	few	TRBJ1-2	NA	CASSLGLGETRYGYTF	TGTGCCAGCAGCTTAGGTCTGGGGGAAACCCGCTATGGCTACACCTTC
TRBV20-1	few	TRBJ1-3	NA	CSASNGNTIYF	TGCAGTGCTAGCAATGGAAACACCATATATTTT
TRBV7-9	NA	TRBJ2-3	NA	CASSREGHVWGTDTQYF	TGTGCCAGCAGCCGAGAGGGACACGTGTGGGGCACAGATACGCAGTATTTT
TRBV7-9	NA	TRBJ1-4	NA	CASSPPEVGREKLFF	TGTGCCAGCAGCCCCCCCGAGGTGGGGCGGGAAAAACTGTTTTTT
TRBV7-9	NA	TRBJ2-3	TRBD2	CASSFLTSGGSTDTQYF	TGTGCCAGCAGCTTTTTGACTAGCGGGGGTAGCACAGATACGCAGTATTTT
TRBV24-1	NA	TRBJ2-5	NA	CATSDFGPQETQYF	TGTGCCACCAGTGATTTCGGCCCGCAAGAGACCCAGTACTTC
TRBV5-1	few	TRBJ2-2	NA	CASSAGEAGELFF	TGCGCCAGCAGTGCAGGGGAGGCCGGGGAGCTGTTTTTT
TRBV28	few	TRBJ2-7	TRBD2	CASRGTSGGSDEQYF	TGTGCCAGCAGGGGGACTAGCGGGGGGTCCGACGAGCAGTACTTC
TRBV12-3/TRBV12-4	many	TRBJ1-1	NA	CASSRVPRDWAFF	TGTGCCAGCAGTCGCGTCCCCCGGGACTGGGCTTTCTTT
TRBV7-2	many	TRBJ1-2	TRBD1	CASSFDREGGYTF	TGTGCCAGCAGCTTTGACAGGGAGGGAGGCTACACCTTC
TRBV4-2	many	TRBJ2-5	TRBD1	CASSQGQGKTQYF	TGTGCCAGCAGCCAAGGACAGGGGAAGACCCAGTACTTC
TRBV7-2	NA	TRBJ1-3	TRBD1	CASSFTGQGSGNTIYF	TGTGCCAGCAGCTTCACGGGACAGGGCTCTGGAAACACCATATATTTT
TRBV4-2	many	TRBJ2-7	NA	CASSQDLYSYEQYF	TGTGCCAGCAGCCAAGATCTTTACTCCTACGAGCAGTACTTC
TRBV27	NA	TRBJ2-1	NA	CASSTQGLDYNEQFF	TGTGCCAGCAGTACCCAGGGGCTAGACTACAATGAGCAGTTCTTC
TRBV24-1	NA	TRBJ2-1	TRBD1	CATSDTGVREQFF	TGTGCCACCAGTGACACAGGGGTCCGGGAGCAGTTCTTC
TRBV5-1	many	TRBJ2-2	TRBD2	CASSTGGENTGELFF	TGCGCCAGCAGCACCGGGGGGGAGAACACCGGGGAGCTGTTTTTT
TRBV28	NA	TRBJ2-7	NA	CASSLSGRKDEQYF	TGTGCCAGCAGCTTGAGCGGCAGGAAGGACGAGCAGTACTTC
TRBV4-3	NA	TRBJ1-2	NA	CASSQDHRFGEHHYGYTF	TGCGCCAGCAGCCAAGATCATCGATTCGGGGAACATCACTATGGCTACACCTTC
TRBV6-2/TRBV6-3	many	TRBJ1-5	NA	CASSSRQTTNQPQHF	TGTGCCAGCAGTTCCCGACAGACCACCAATCAGCCCCAGCATTTT
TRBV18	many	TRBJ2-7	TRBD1	CASSPGTGDEQYF	TGTGCCAGCTCACCTGGGACAGGGGACGAGCAGTACTTC
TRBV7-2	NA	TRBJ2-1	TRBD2	CASSLDLAGYNEQFF	TGTGCCAGCAGCTTAGATCTAGCGGGGTACAATGAGCAGTTCTTC
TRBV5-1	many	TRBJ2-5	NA	CASSLPPQQETQYF	TGCGCCAGCAGCTTGCCCCCCCAGCAAGAGACCCAGTACTTC
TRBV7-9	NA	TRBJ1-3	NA	CASSSFSGNTIYF	TGTGCCAGCAGCTCATTCTCGGGAAACACCATATATTTT
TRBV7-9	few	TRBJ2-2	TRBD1	CASKERGRDTGELFF	TGTGCCAGCAAAGAAAGGGGGCGCGACACCGGGGAGCTGTTTTTT